What follows is one T cell receptor beta chain and its context. The data were obtained in a study of T cell clones after liver transplantation. Background on the study: TCRbeta sequencing after a pre-transplant mixed lymphocyte reaction identified graft-donor-reactive clones, later tracked in post-transplant blood. Tolerant meant at least one year fully off immunosuppression without liver enzymes above twice normal. Timepoints were pre-transplant, pre-withdrawal, and after withdrawal was completed or failed. Without induction therapy, subjects received standard immunosuppression until 12-24 months post-transplant.

Measured with immunoSEQ multiplex PCR; TCRdb has only the in-frame clones, and not every one. This sample has 60,000 or so clones, with over 60% found just once. The CDR3 covers 14 residues. Per germline, CDR1 SGHTA and CDR2 FQGNSA. Trimming shortened V by 2 bases and J by 0 bases, and 7 bases separated the two germline ends. The sequenced sample was CD4+ T cells from blood, obtained at the 22-month timepoint. The TCR comes from a human patient who received a liver transplant. Some T cells may be the graft donor's. The genes are TRBV7-2 and TRBJ2-5; the D is unclear. CDR3 in amino acids: CASSLFGYQETQYF. As DNA, the CDR3 is TGTGCCAGCAGCTTATTTGGTTACCAAGAGACCCAGTACTTC.